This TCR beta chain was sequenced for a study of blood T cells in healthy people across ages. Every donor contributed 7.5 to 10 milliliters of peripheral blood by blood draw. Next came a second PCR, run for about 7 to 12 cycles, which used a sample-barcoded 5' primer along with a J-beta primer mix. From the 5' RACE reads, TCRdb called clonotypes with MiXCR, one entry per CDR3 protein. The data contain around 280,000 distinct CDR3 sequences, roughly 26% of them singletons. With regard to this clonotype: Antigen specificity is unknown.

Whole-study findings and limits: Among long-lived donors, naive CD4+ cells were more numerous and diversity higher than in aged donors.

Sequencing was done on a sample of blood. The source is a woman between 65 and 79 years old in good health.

CDR3 protein: CASTAMDSANTGELFF. The CDR3, as DNA: TGTGCCAGCACCGCGATGGACAGCGCCAACACCGGGGAGCTGTTTTTT. V gene TRBV28 combines with J gene TRBJ2-2; TRBD1 is a possible D gene (6 bases). Trimming shortened V by 7 bases and J by 2 bases, and 17 bases separated the two germline ends. Germline CDR1 reads MDHEN; CDR2 reads SYDVKM. CDR3 length: 16 residues.